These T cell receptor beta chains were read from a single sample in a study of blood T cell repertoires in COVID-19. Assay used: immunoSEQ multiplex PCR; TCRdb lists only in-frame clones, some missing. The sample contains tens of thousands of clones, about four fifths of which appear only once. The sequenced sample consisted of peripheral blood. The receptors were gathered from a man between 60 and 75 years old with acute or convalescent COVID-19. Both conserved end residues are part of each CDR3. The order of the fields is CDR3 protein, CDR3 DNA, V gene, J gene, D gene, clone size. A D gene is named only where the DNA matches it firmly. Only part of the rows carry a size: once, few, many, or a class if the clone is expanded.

CDR3: CASSLWVGDTEAFF
DNA: TGTGCCAGCAGCCTATGGGTAGGGGACACTGAAGCTTTCTTT
V: TRBV2
J: TRBJ1-1
D: .
size: .

CDR3: CASSLGQATSPLHF
DNA: TGCGCCAGCAGCTTGGGACAGGCCACTTCACCCCTCCACTTT
V: TRBV5-1
J: TRBJ1-6
D: .
size: once

CDR3: CASSSSGRTETQYF
DNA: TGCGCCAGCAGTTCTAGCGGGAGAACAGAGACCCAGTACTTC
V: TRBV5-1
J: TRBJ2-5
D: TRBD2
size: .

CDR3: CASSITIGEEQYF
DNA: TGTGCCAGCTCTATCACTATTGGGGAGGAGCAGTACTTC
V: TRBV18
J: TRBJ2-7
D: .
size: .

CDR3: CASSPGGEETQYF
DNA: TGTGCCAGCTCACCAGGGGGGGAAGAGACCCAGTACTTC
V: TRBV18
J: TRBJ2-5
D: TRBD2
size: few

CDR3: CASEAYSNQPQHF
DNA: TGTGCCAGCGAGGCTTATAGCAATCAGCCCCAGCATTTT
V: TRBV6-5
J: TRBJ1-5
D: .
size: .

CDR3: CASSGQGERNIQYF
DNA: TGCGCCAGCAGCGGGCAGGGGGAGAGAAACATTCAGTACTTC
V: TRBV5-1
J: TRBJ2-4
D: TRBD1
size: .

CDR3: CASSLEKDRGQYF
DNA: TGTGCCAGCAGCTTAGAGAAGGACAGGGGGCAGTATTTT
V: TRBV11-3
J: TRBJ2-3
D: TRBD1
size: .

CDR3: CASTLRGTEAFF
DNA: TGTGCCAGCACCCTCCGGGGGACTGAAGCTTTCTTT
V: TRBV7-3
J: TRBJ1-1
D: .
size: .

CDR3: CASSLDGTRSHEQYF
DNA: TGCGCCAGCAGCTTGGATGGGACTAGGAGTCACGAGCAGTACTTC
V: TRBV5-1
J: TRBJ2-7
D: TRBD2
size: few

CDR3: CASSPFKTSGGNAEAFF
DNA: TGTGCCAGCTCACCTTTCAAGACATCGGGGGGGAACGCTGAAGCTTTCTTT
V: TRBV18
J: TRBJ1-1
D: .
size: .

CDR3: CASRGTIQLVQEQYF
DNA: TGTGCCAGCAGGGGGACAATTCAACTTGTGCAGGAGCAGTACTTC
V: TRBV6-5
J: TRBJ2-7
D: .
size: .

CDR3: CASSLALAGGSYEQYF
DNA: TGTGCCAGCAGCTTGGCACTAGCGGGGGGTTCCTACGAGCAGTACTTC
V: TRBV5-8
J: TRBJ2-7
D: TRBD2
size: .

CDR3: CAISATSGGGTDTQYF
DNA: TGTGCCATCAGTGCGACTAGCGGGGGGGGGACAGATACGCAGTATTTT
V: TRBV10-3
J: TRBJ2-3
D: TRBD2
size: .

CDR3: CASSQVWGGKSPLHF
DNA: TGTGCCAGCAGCCAAGTGTGGGGGGGAAAATCACCCCTCCACTTT
V: TRBV14
J: TRBJ1-6
D: .
size: .

CDR3: CASRVRTNTGELFF
DNA: TGTGCCAGCCGGGTCAGGACTAACACCGGGGAGCTGTTTTTT
V: TRBV28
J: TRBJ2-2
D: .
size: .

CDR3: CASSETLGQSYGYTF
DNA: TGTGCCAGCAGTGAAACACTCGGACAGAGCTATGGCTACACCTTC
V: TRBV6-1
J: TRBJ1-2
D: .
size: .

CDR3: CASSVTSGRAVGELFF
DNA: TGTGCCAGCAGCGTAACTAGCGGGAGGGCCGTCGGGGAGCTGTTTTTT
V: TRBV9
J: TRBJ2-2
D: TRBD2
size: once

CDR3: CASRAQGGQETQYF
DNA: TGCGCCAGTCGAGCCCAAGGAGGTCAAGAGACCCAGTACTTC
V: TRBV5-1
J: TRBJ2-5
D: .
size: once

CDR3: CASSGTSGRSEQYF
DNA: TGTGCCAGCAGTGGGACTAGCGGGAGAAGTGAGCAGTACTTC
V: TRBV2
J: TRBJ2-7
D: TRBD2
size: .

CDR3: CASSHPTGDYGYTF
DNA: TGTGCCAGCAGCCACCCAACAGGGGACTATGGCTACACCTTC
V: TRBV4-2
J: TRBJ1-2
D: TRBD1
size: .

CDR3: CASSSYSLETQYF
DNA: TGCGCCAGCAGCTCCTACAGTCTCGAGACCCAGTACTTC
V: TRBV5-1
J: TRBJ2-5
D: .
size: .

CDR3: CASRSGTGGSYEQYF
DNA: TGTGCCAGCAGGTCCGGGACAGGGGGGTCCTACGAGCAGTACTTC
V: TRBV6-6
J: TRBJ2-7
D: TRBD1
size: few

CDR3: CASSYATSYQPQHF
DNA: TGTGCCAGCAGTTACGCAACGAGCTATCAGCCCCAGCATTTT
V: TRBV6-2/TRBV6-3
J: TRBJ1-5
D: .
size: once

CDR3: CASSQSGTSGFSYNEQFF
DNA: TGTGCCAGCAGCCAATCGGGGACTAGCGGATTCTCCTACAATGAGCAGTTCTTC
V: TRBV3-1/TRBV3-2
J: TRBJ2-1
D: TRBD2
size: .

CDR3: CASSQGTTANYGYTF
DNA: TGCGCCAGCAGCCAAGGAACAACAGCTAACTATGGCTACACCTTC
V: TRBV4-3
J: TRBJ1-2
D: .
size: .

CDR3: CASSPRGIGGMSEAFF
DNA: TGTGCCAGCAGCCCGAGAGGTATAGGAGGAATGTCTGAAGCTTTCTTT
V: TRBV7-6
J: TRBJ1-1
D: .
size: .

CDR3: CASSPTDGGEQYF
DNA: TGTGCCAGCTCACCGACAGACGGGGGCGAGCAGTACTTC
V: TRBV18
J: TRBJ2-7
D: .
size: .

CDR3: CASSRGWGQILNQPQHF
DNA: TGTGCCAGTAGTAGGGGGTGGGGACAGATTTTGAATCAGCCCCAGCATTTT
V: TRBV19
J: TRBJ1-5
D: TRBD1
size: once

CDR3: CSGDLRFNEQFF
DNA: TGCAGCGGAGATCTTCGTTTCAATGAGCAGTTCTTC
V: TRBV29-1
J: TRBJ2-1
D: .
size: few

CDR3: CASSWTAERALHF
DNA: TGTGCCAGCAGCTGGACGGCCGAGAGGGCCCTCCACTTT
V: TRBV7-9
J: TRBJ1-6
D: .
size: few

CDR3: CASSLDGQGANTGELFF
DNA: TGTGCCAGCAGCTTGGACGGACAGGGGGCGAACACCGGGGAGCTGTTTTTT
V: TRBV5-6
J: TRBJ2-2
D: TRBD1
size: .

CDR3: CASSFGTRIPGELFF
DNA: TGTGCCAGCAGCTTCGGGACAAGAATACCCGGGGAGCTGTTTTTT
V: TRBV11-2
J: TRBJ2-2
D: .
size: .

CDR3: CASSVGASGRQETQYF
DNA: TGTGCCAGCAGCGTAGGGGCTAGCGGCCGCCAAGAGACCCAGTACTTC
V: TRBV9
J: TRBJ2-5
D: TRBD2
size: .

CDR3: CASSSSRGYWVDTQYF
DNA: TGTGCCAGCAGCTCCTCCAGGGGGTATTGGGTAGATACGCAGTATTTT
V: TRBV7-9
J: TRBJ2-3
D: TRBD1
size: .

CDR3: CASSSQGAYGYTF
DNA: TGTGCCAGCAGCTCCCAGGGGGCTTATGGCTACACCTTC
V: TRBV5-6
J: TRBJ1-2
D: TRBD1
size: .

CDR3: CATIPLREGSEQYF
DNA: TGCGCAACCATCCCCTTGCGGGAGGGTTCCGAGCAGTACTTC
V: TRBV10-2
J: TRBJ2-7
D: TRBD2
size: .

CDR3: CASSYGQEAFF
DNA: TGTGCCAGCAGTTACGGCCAAGAAGCTTTCTTT
V: TRBV6-5
J: TRBJ1-1
D: .
size: .

CDR3: CAISDGAGVAFF
DNA: TGTGCCATCAGTGACGGAGCAGGGGTGGCTTTCTTT
V: TRBV10-3
J: TRBJ1-1
D: .
size: .

CDR3: CASSRDRVEKLFF
DNA: TGCGCCAGCAGTCGGGACAGGGTAGAAAAACTGTTTTTT
V: TRBV4-3
J: TRBJ1-4
D: TRBD1
size: once

CDR3: CAWSIRQAGEQFF
DNA: TGTGCCTGGAGTATACGACAGGCCGGCGAGCAGTTCTTC
V: TRBV30
J: TRBJ2-1
D: .
size: .

CDR3: CATLGATGELFF
DNA: TGTGCCACCCTGGGGGCCACCGGGGAGCTGTTTTTT
V: TRBV24-1
J: TRBJ2-2
D: .
size: .

CDR3: CSASGVESGPLHF
DNA: TGCAGTGCTAGTGGGGTTGAGTCGGGGCCCCTCCACTTT
V: TRBV20-1
J: TRBJ1-6
D: .
size: .

CDR3: CASSQGGGREKLFF
DNA: TGTGCCAGCAGCCAAGGGGGAGGACGGGAAAAACTGTTTTTT
V: TRBV3-1/TRBV3-2
J: TRBJ1-4
D: .
size: .

CDR3: CASSPGSANTGELFF
DNA: TGCGCCAGCAGCCCGGGTAGCGCGAACACCGGGGAGCTGTTTTTT
V: TRBV5-1
J: TRBJ2-2
D: .
size: .

CDR3: CASKGWGHQNTEAFF
DNA: TGTGCCAGCAAGGGGTGGGGACACCAAAACACTGAAGCTTTCTTT
V: TRBV6-5
J: TRBJ1-1
D: .
size: .

CDR3: CASSAAPGGPAGELFF
DNA: TGTGCCAGCAGCGCCGCCCCGGGAGGGCCTGCCGGGGAGCTGTTTTTT
V: TRBV11-3
J: TRBJ2-2
D: TRBD2
size: .

CDR3: CASSTGTSGSGKQYF
DNA: TGTGCCAGCAGTACCGGGACTAGCGGGAGTGGGAAGCAGTACTTC
V: TRBV28
J: TRBJ2-7
D: TRBD2
size: .

CDR3: CASSQDPGTGSEKLFF
DNA: TGCGCCAGCAGCCAAGATCCTGGGACAGGGAGTGAAAAACTGTTTTTT
V: TRBV4-1
J: TRBJ1-4
D: TRBD1
size: .

CDR3: CAISESQGAFGYTF
DNA: TGTGCCATCAGTGAGTCCCAGGGGGCGTTTGGCTACACCTTC
V: TRBV10-3
J: TRBJ1-2
D: TRBD1
size: .

CDR3: CASSEGSSGRAGYGELFF
DNA: TGTGCCAGCAGTGAAGGGTCTAGCGGGAGGGCCGGGTACGGGGAGCTGTTTTTT
V: TRBV6-1
J: TRBJ2-2
D: TRBD2
size: .

CDR3: CASPGLAGASYEQYF
DNA: TGTGCCAGCCCTGGACTAGCGGGTGCATCCTACGAGCAGTACTTC
V: TRBV5-8
J: TRBJ2-7
D: TRBD2
size: once